The present entry profiles one T cell receptor (beta chain) with its context. Its antigen is unidentified. Germline V gene sequence: CDR1 LGHNA, CDR2 YNFKEQ. The V and J ends lost 3 bases and 5 bases, in that order; junction bases with no gene match: 3. CDR3 length equals 13 residues. TCRdb's copy holds only in-frame clones and misses some; the assay was immunoSEQ multiplex PCR. The sample has about 49,000 clones; approximately 70% are singletons. These data come from a study of radiotherapy plus CTLA-4 blockade in lung cancer. Study as a whole: Across the patients, objective responses occurred in more than 15%, and disease control in roughly 31%. Study-wide findings and caveats: Increased serum interferon-beta after radiation also reportedly predicted response strongly. Peripheral blood showed expansion of tumor-derived TCR clones after radiotherapy and ipilimumab.

The TCR originated in a human donor with non-small cell lung cancer who had a complete response to radiotherapy plus ipilimumab. Sequenced here: peripheral blood, sampled from a patient treated with radiotherapy plus ipilimumab. The chain carries TRBV4-2 and TRBJ2-7, with 8 bases lining up with TRBD2. In DNA form, the CDR3 reads TGTGCCAGCAGCCAGGGGACTAGAAACGAGCAGTACTTC. This translates into CASSQGTRNEQYF.